A selection of T cell receptor beta chains follows, all from one sample in a study of early T cells in non-severe SARS-CoV-2 infection. From the 5' RACE reads, TCRdb called clonotypes with MiXCR, one entry per CDR3 protein. The data show tens of thousands of distinct CDR3 sequences, about 15% seen once. The sample was whole blood, taken at baseline. Receptors originate from an adult who was a healthcare worker with PCR-confirmed SARS-CoV-2 infection or an uninfected control (not recorded which). The CDR3 runs from the conserved cysteine through the conserved F or W. The order of the fields is clone size, D gene, CDR3 length, V gene, J gene, CDR3 DNA, CDR3 protein. The D gene is left open where the match is weak. A row's size may be missing; if present it is once, few, many or a size class.

-,TRBD2,16,TRBV7-9,TRBJ2-5,TGTGCCAGCAGCTTAGACACTAGCGGGAGGAAAGAGACCCAGTACTTC,CASSLDTSGRKETQYF
few,-,16,TRBV18,TRBJ1-2,TGTGCCAGCTCACCACTAGGAGGGGAAGACGGCTATGGCTACACCTTC,CASSPLGGEDGYGYTF
many,-,16,TRBV9,TRBJ2-2,TGTGCCAGCAGCGGACAAACGCGGGTCGGGTCCGGGGAGCTGTTTTTT,CASSGQTRVGSGELFF
-,TRBD2,15,TRBV20-1,TRBJ2-7,TGCAGTGCTAGCCCCCGACTAGCGGGATCCTACGAGCAGTACTTC,CSASPRLAGSYEQYF
many,TRBD1,15,TRBV28,TRBJ1-5,TGTGCCAGCAGTGCCACAGGGGGCTGGTATCAGCCCCAGCATTTT,CASSATGGWYQPQHF
few,-,14,TRBV11-2,TRBJ1-2,TGTGCCAGCAGCCCAACAGTGGCCAACTATGGCTACACCTTC,CASSPTVANYGYTF
few,-,14,TRBV30,TRBJ2-3,TGTGCCTGGAGTGTAACGCGGTCCACAGATACGCAGTATTTT,CAWSVTRSTDTQYF
many,TRBD1,16,TRBV7-6,TRBJ2-5,TGTGCCAGCAGCTTCCAGGGGGCCATAGACTGGGAGACCCAGTACTTC,CASSFQGAIDWETQYF
many,-,14,TRBV11-2,TRBJ2-5,TGTGCCAGCAGCTTAGATCGCCGCGGGGAGACCCAGTACTTC,CASSLDRRGETQYF
few,TRBD1,15,TRBV20-1,TRBJ2-1,TGCAGTGCTAGAATGACAGGGGGCGCCTACAATGAGCAGTTCTTC,CSARMTGGAYNEQFF
few,-,16,TRBV5-1,TRBJ2-1,TGCGCCAGCAGCCCTCGGACCAACTCACCTACCGATGAGCAGTTCTTC,CASSPRTNSPTDEQFF
few,TRBD2,12,TRBV20-1,TRBJ2-3,TGCAGTGCTAGCCTAGCGGCAGATACGCAGTATTTT,CSASLAADTQYF
-,-,15,TRBV9,TRBJ2-7,TGTGCCAGCAGCGTAGGGCCGGCGGGACCCTACGAGCAGTACTTC,CASSVGPAGPYEQYF
-,-,17,TRBV18,TRBJ2-7,TGTGCCAGCTCACTAATCATCGGACCGCGGGGAAAGGGAGAGCAGTACTTC,CASSLIIGPRGKGEQYF
few,-,13,TRBV4-2,TRBJ2-7,TGTGCCAGCAGGCTTATTGGGGGCTACGAGCAGTACTTC,CASRLIGGYEQYF
few,-,13,TRBV10-1,TRBJ2-1,TGCGCCAGCAGTGAGTCCCGATACAATGAGCAGTTCTTC,CASSESRYNEQFF
few,TRBD2,19,TRBV24-1,TRBJ2-1,TGTGCCACCAGTGCAGGGGGCCGAGTCCCTAGCGGGAGATTCAATGAGCAGTTCTTC,CATSAGGRVPSGRFNEQFF
-,-,14,TRBV7-9,TRBJ2-2,TGTGCCAGCAGCTTAAGGGAAAACACCGGGGAGCTGTTTTTT,CASSLRENTGELFF
-,-,18,TRBV7-9,TRBJ2-3,TGTGCCAGCAGCTTAATATCCCTCAGACAGTCTAGCACAGATACGCAGTATTTT,CASSLISLRQSSTDTQYF
many,-,16,TRBV10-3,TRBJ2-1,TGTGCCATCAGTTCTCAGGTCGGCGGGCAGGGGAATGAGCAGTTCTTC,CAISSQVGGQGNEQFF
-,-,14,TRBV2,TRBJ2-1,TGTGCCAGCAGCAGACCTTTCCCCGACAATGAGCAGTTCTTC,CASSRPFPDNEQFF
many,-,16,TRBV5-1,TRBJ1-1,TGCGCCAGCAGCTTTGGACCGACCACCCTGAACACTGAAGCTTTCTTT,CASSFGPTTLNTEAFF
few,TRBD1,15,TRBV19,TRBJ2-1,TGTGCCAGTAGCCTCCCCGGGACAGGGTACAATGAGCAGTTCTTC,CASSLPGTGYNEQFF
few,-,15,TRBV21-1,TRBJ2-7,TGTGCCAGCAGCCTTGAGGTGGCCCGGGCCGCCGAGCAGTACTTC,CASSLEVARAAEQYF
few,-,16,TRBV20-1,TRBJ2-2,TGCAGTGCTAGATTTCTAGGCAGGGGAGGCACCGGGGAGCTGTTTTTT,CSARFLGRGGTGELFF
-,TRBD1,13,TRBV7-2,TRBJ2-2,TGTGCCAGCAGCTCTACAGGGGACGGGGAGCTGTTTTTT,CASSSTGDGELFF
once,-,12,TRBV3-1,TRBJ1-1,TGTGCCAGCAGCCGTGTGAACACTGAAGCTTTCTTT,CASSRVNTEAFF
many,-,15,TRBV27,TRBJ2-7,TGTGCCAGCAGTTTCTCCGGCGGGGTAACCTACGAGCAGTACTTC,CASSFSGGVTYEQYF
few,TRBD2,16,TRBV9,TRBJ2-1,TGTGCCAGCAGCGGGGGACTAGCGGACCCCTACAATGAGCAGTTCTTC,CASSGGLADPYNEQFF
-,-,15,TRBV20-1,TRBJ2-7,TGCAGTGCTGTAAACAGGGGAGGGGCGTCCTACGAGCAGTACTTC,CSAVNRGGASYEQYF
few,-,14,TRBV24-1,TRBJ2-5,TGTGCCACCAGTGACGCGGACTCACCCTGGACCCAGTACTTC,CATSDADSPWTQYF
-,TRBD1,15,TRBV20-1,TRBJ1-2,TGCAGTGCTAGCGCCTCCGGGACAGGGAATTATGGCTACACCTTC,CSASASGTGNYGYTF
-,TRBD1,16,TRBV5-6,TRBJ1-6,TGTGCCAGCAGCTTGGCGGGACAGAGTTTTAATTCACCCCTCCACTTT,CASSLAGQSFNSPLHF
few,-,13,TRBV3-1,TRBJ2-5,TGTGCCAGCAGCCAAGACGGCGGCGAGACCCAGTACTTC,CASSQDGGETQYF
few,-,17,TRBV4-2,TRBJ2-1,TGTGCCAGCAGCCAACACGGTTCCCTAGGTGGAGGGAATGAGCAGTTCTTC,CASSQHGSLGGGNEQFF
-,TRBD1,15,TRBV2,TRBJ1-1,TGTGCCAGCAGGTCCGCCGGGACAGGGGGGACTGAAGCTTTCTTT,CASRSAGTGGTEAFF
-,-,15,TRBV9,TRBJ2-1,TGTGCCAGCAGCGTAGAAGCTCAGGGGTACAATGAGCAGTTCTTC,CASSVEAQGYNEQFF
-,TRBD1,15,TRBV24-1,TRBJ1-5,TGTGCCACCTGCGATCGGACAGGGACGAATCAGCCCCAGCATTTT,CATCDRTGTNQPQHF
many,TRBD1,14,TRBV7-3,TRBJ2-5,TGTGCCAGCAGCTTAAAAACAGGGGGGGAGACCCAGTACTTC,CASSLKTGGETQYF
-,TRBD2,16,TRBV7-2,TRBJ2-2,TGTGCCAGCAGCTTACTAGCGGTCGCCGGCACAGGGGAGCTGTTTTTT,CASSLLAVAGTGELFF
-,-,15,TRBV4-1,TRBJ2-3,TGCGCCAGCAGCCAAGATCTGCAGGGAACAGATACGCAGTATTTT,CASSQDLQGTDTQYF
many,TRBD1,16,TRBV28,TRBJ2-1,TGTGCCAGCAGTTTGGTCGGACAGGCTTCTTCGGATGAGCAGTTCTTC,CASSLVGQASSDEQFF
-,-,12,TRBV6-2/TRBV6-3,TRBJ2-1,TGTGCCAGCAGTTTATACGGGTCTGAGCAGTTCTTC,CASSLYGSEQFF